Shown below are 20 T cell receptor beta chains from a single sample sequenced in a study of identical twins. MiXCR was run by TCRdb on the 5' RACE reads, yielding one entry per CDR3 protein. The data show approximately 700,000 distinct CDR3 sequences, over 15% seen once. This same sample was also taken into another study, of T cells expressing NK-cell markers.

Sequenced: PBMCs. These receptor sequences come from a woman aged 18-35 years in good health.

This clonotype was picked up a small number of times. V and J are TRBV12-3 or TRBV12-4 and TRBJ2-3; 10 bases are shared with TRBD2. The CDR3 covers 17 residues. Unmatched junction bases numbered 13, after V lost 5 bases and J lost 5 bases. CDR3 residues: CASSPGTLAGGLDTQYF. CDR3 sequence (DNA): TGTGCCAGCAGTCCCGGTACGTTAGCGGGAGGTCTAGATACGCAGTATTTT.

CDR3: CSVLSGNTEAFF. The CDR3 DNA reads TGCAGCGTTCTGTCAGGGAACACTGAAGCTTTCTTT. The chain carries TRBV29-1 and TRBJ1-1, with D unclear. Germline CDR1 reads SQVTM; CDR2 reads ANQGSEA. The CDR3 runs to 12 residues. Trimming took off 5 bases at V and 1 base at J, with 8 bases between the two ends.

In DNA, the CDR3 is TGTGCCAGAAGCTCGCCGGGACAGGGTCTATGCGATGAGCAGTTCTTC. Translated: CARSSPGQGLCDEQFF. This chain uses TRBV5-3 with TRBJ2-1; 9 nucleotides agree with TRBD1. TRBV5-3 is sorted into the ORF group, with uncertain function. The CDR3 is 16 amino acids. With 3 bases clipped from V and 8 bases from J, the junction kept 12 bases outside the gene matches.

This clonotype showed up just a few times. In DNA form, the CDR3 reads TGTGCCATCAGTGAGTCAAGGAGTGGGATAGGGTACGAGCAGTACTTC. It codes for CAISESRSGIGYEQYF. The chain links TRBV10-3 to TRBJ2-7; no reliable D call. Trimming shortened V by 0 bases and J by 4 bases, and 16 bases separated the two germline ends. This CDR3 is 16 amino acids long. CDR1 ENHRY and CDR2 SYGVKD come from the germline V gene.

This clonotype was found a few times. CDR3 bases: TGTGCCAGCAGCCTACTGCACAGGGGGGGTGGAGGCTACAATGAGCAGTTCTTC. This gives the protein CASSLLHRGGGGYNEQFF. This chain connects TRBV7-3 to TRBJ2-1, with D possibly being TRBD1 (8 bases). CDR1 is SGHTA, CDR2 FQGTGA, per germline. Trimming left V 5 bases short and J 3 bases short, with 23 bases between. This CDR3 comprises 18 residues.

This chain links TRBV7-2 with TRBJ2-7; no definite D call. The V gene lost 5 bases and the J gene lost 4 bases, with 15 bases spanning the gap. Per germline, CDR1 SGHTA and CDR2 FQGNSA. The CDR3 has 14 residues. CDR3 in amino acids: CASSNGVGAYEQYF. The DNA of the CDR3 is TGTGCCAGCAGCAATGGTGTGGGCGCGTACGAGCAGTACTTC.

The J gene is TRBJ1-1, the V gene TRBV12-5; D gene uncertain. This CDR3 is 12 amino acids long. Germline CDR1 reads LGHNT; CDR2 reads FRNRAP. V dropped 1 base and J dropped 4 bases, with 4 bases sitting between them. CDR3: CASGLGGTEAFF. CDR3 DNA: TGTGCTAGTGGTTTGGGGGGCACTGAAGCTTTCTTT. Together with reference TRBV12-5 and TRBJ1-1, the CDR3 gives the full variable domain: DARVTQTPRHKVTEMGQEVTMRCQPILGHNTVFWYRQTMMQGLELLAYFRNRAPLDDSGMPKDRFSAEMPDATLATLKIQPSEPRDSAVYFCASGLGGTEAFFGQGTRLTVV.

This chain connects TRBV4-3 to TRBJ1-1; D not resolved. The CDR3 runs to 17 residues. CDR1 and CDR2 (germline): LGHNA, YSLEER. The V end lost 1 base, the J end lost 1 base, and 16 bases lay between the germline ends. The DNA for the CDR3 is TGCGCCAGCAGCCAAGTAGTACAGAACGGACCGAACACTGAAGCTTTCTTT. Protein sequence: CASSQVVQNGPNTEAFF.

V usage is TRBV7-6 and J usage is TRBJ2-7, with 8 bases fitting TRBD1. The CDR3 has 16 residues. The germline gives CDR1 SGHVS, CDR2 FNYEAQ. V gave up 5 bases and J gave up 1 base; unmatched junction bases: 10. CDR3 sequence reads: CASSPRTGSISYEQYF. The CDR3 DNA follows: TGTGCCAGCAGCCCCCGGACAGGGAGTATTTCCTACGAGCAGTACTTC.

The chain combines TRBV9 with TRBJ2-3; D possibly corresponds to TRBD2 (6 bases). Trimming took off 0 bases at V and 3 bases at J, with 11 bases between the two ends. Germline-derived CDR1 and CDR2 are SGDLS and YYNGEE. CDR3 length: 15 amino acids. CDR3 nucleotides: TGTGCCAGCAGCGTAGCTTGGGGGGTTACAGATACGCAGTATTTT. Protein sequence: CASSVAWGVTDTQYF.

The V and J genes are TRBV7-8 and TRBJ2-3; D is uncertain. CDR1 is SGHVS and CDR2 is FQNEAQ in the germline V gene. The CDR3 consists of 14 residues. V lost 5 bases, J lost 1 base, and 10 bases lay in between. CDR3 in amino acids: CASSPQPGTDTQYF. CDR3 in DNA: TGTGCCAGCAGCCCCCAACCCGGCACAGATACGCAGTATTTT.

This clonotype was observed at least ten times. V is TRBV6-2 or TRBV6-3 and J is TRBJ1-5, with 8 bases identical to TRBD1. Germline CDR1 MNHEY, CDR2 SVGEGT. V dropped 1 base and J dropped 8; count of bases not matched to a gene: 7. This CDR3 comprises 15 residues. CDR3 coding DNA: TGTGCCAGCAGTTACTTGGGACAGGCTCCGGAGCCCCAGCATTTT. Translating gives CASSYLGQAPEPQHF.

This clonotype was detected only a few times. The chain combines TRBV9 with TRBJ1-2; TRBD1 matches 9 bases. The CDR3 loop spans 15 amino acids. Germline CDR1 and CDR2: SGDLS and YYNGEE. V lost 3 bases, J lost 8 bases, and 11 bases stayed unmatched. CDR3 residues: CASSAQGQGTSGYTF. Written as DNA, the CDR3 is TGTGCCAGCAGCGCACAGGGACAGGGAACTAGCGGCTACACCTTC.

This clonotype was seen only a few times. This chain links TRBV5-1 with TRBJ1-2; 8 bases line up with TRBD1. CDR3 size: 14 residues. Germline V gives CDR1 SGHRS, CDR2 YFSETQ. V trimming: 5 bases; J trimming: 8 bases; junction bases outside the gene matches: 11. DNA of the CDR3: TGCGCCAGCAGTTCGGACAGGGAGGCTCGCGGCTACACCTTC. Amino acids: CASSSDREARGYTF.

The V call is TRBV7-2, the J call TRBJ2-3; D gene uncertain. In germline, CDR1 is SGHTA, CDR2 FQGNSA. The germline V and J ends were trimmed by 4 bases and 4 bases, with 9 bases remaining between them. CDR3 length equals 13 residues. The CDR3 DNA reads as TGTGCCAGCAGCTCGGGTGGGTCAGATACGCAGTATTTT. This translates into CASSSGGSDTQYF.

The chain is built from TRBV11-2 and TRBJ2-3; D gene ambiguous. Deletions cut 5 bases from V and 6 bases from J, with 9 bases between. From germline, CDR1 is SGHAT and CDR2 FQNNGV. CDR3 size: 12 residues. CDR3 in amino acids: CASSPFRDTQYF. The DNA for the CDR3 is TGTGCCAGCAGCCCATTCCGTGATACGCAGTATTTT.

The table lists this clonotype with many counts. Its ends do not fully match the called genes, so a read error is possible. The chain has TRBV5-1 and TRBJ2-3; D could derive from TRBD1 or TRBD2 (6 bases each). CDR3 length equals 15 residues. Germline CDR1 reads SGHRS; CDR2 reads YFSETQ. For the CDR3, the DNA is TGTGCCAGCAGTCTCGCCGGGGGCGGCACAGATACGCAGTATTTT. This codes for CASSLAGGGTDTQYF.

The chain has TRBV12-3 or TRBV12-4 and TRBJ1-2; D is possibly TRBD1 (5 bases). The CDR3 totals 11 residues. Here the CDR3 DNA reads TGTGCTACAGGAGGAGAATATGGCTACACCTTC. Protein product: CATGGEYGYTF.

This clonotype occurred a few times. The rearrangement joins TRBV5-1 to TRBJ2-5; 8 nucleotides align to TRBD2. Unmatched junction bases numbered 8, after V lost 3 bases and J lost 4 bases. The V gene's germline CDR1 is SGHRS and CDR2 YFSETQ. The CDR3 loop spans 15 amino acids. The CDR3 nucleotides read TGCGCCAGCAGCTACGCGGGGGGCCTAGGAGAGACCCAGTACTTC. It is translated as CASSYAGGLGETQYF.

This clonotype was seen a handful of times. The chain combines TRBV7-6 with TRBJ2-3, with 11 positions matching TRBD1. Germline V gene sequence: CDR1 SGHVS, CDR2 FNYEAQ. J lost 5 bases, V lost 6 bases, and 10 bases had no gene match. This CDR3 is built from 16 residues. The CDR3 region is CASRLKDRGLGDTQYF. The CDR3 DNA is TGTGCCAGCAGATTGAAGGACAGGGGGCTGGGAGATACGCAGTATTTT. The whole variable domain, remainder taken from reference TRBV7-6 and TRBJ2-3, is GAGVSQSPRYKVTKRGQDVALRCDPISGHVSLYWYRQALGQGPEFLTYFNYEAQQDKSGLPNDRFSAERPEGSISTLTIQRTEQRDSAMYRCASRLKDRGLGDTQYFGPGTRLTVL.